This T cell receptor (beta chain) was observed in a study of T cell repertoires in cytomegalovirus infection. Overall study findings and caveats: Identification of carriers of CMV plus the relevant HLA was performed using cumulative public TCR beta family frequency.

This CDR3 contains 15 residues. Trimming removed 6 bases from V and 4 bases from J; junction bases left unmatched: 11. This clonotype was counted between two and nine times. Its antigen is as yet unknown. A single record per CDR3 protein comes from TCRdb applying MiXCR to the reads. The sample consists of some 800,000 distinct CDR3 sequences, about 28% of them appearing once. The chain uses TRBV12-3 or TRBV12-4 and TRBJ1-2; TRBD1 matches 7 bases. The specimen was cultured CD8+ T cells from PBMCs, collected from culture after CMV antigen stimulation. This clonotype was obtained from a human donor in good health (CMV status not recorded). Some clones in this sample may be carry-over from other donors' samples. Here the CDR3 DNA reads TGTGCCAGCAGCCCGGGACAGCCATCGATCTATGGCTACACCTTC. Amino acids: CASSPGQPSIYGYTF.